These 3 T cell receptor beta chains came from one sample sequenced in a study of human T cells and chemical hapten exposure. TCRdb fed the RACE reads into MiXCR, producing one record per CDR3 protein. The sample has over 150,000 distinct CDR3 sequences; 25% to 35% are singletons. As to time point: patch test 3, about 24 weeks after DPC sensitization. Regarding treatment: therapeutic diphenylcyclopropenone sensitization with weekly scalp DPC. This specimen was whole blood, taken in connection with sensitization to the hapten diphenylcyclopropenone (DPC). The receptors come from a woman aged 18-35 years with alopecia areata. Some clones in this sample may be carry-over from other donors' samples.

The J gene is TRBJ1-1, the V gene TRBV6-5; tentatively, D is TRBD1 (5 bases). Germline CDR1 and CDR2: MNHEY and SVGAGI. Trimming took off 4 bases at V and 4 bases at J, with 7 bases between the two ends. This CDR3 region has 12 residues. This chain's CDR3 is CASSFGATEAFF. For the CDR3, the DNA is TGTGCCAGCAGTTTTGGGGCCACTGAAGCTTTCTTT.

V gene TRBV9 combines with J gene TRBJ2-1; the D gene is possibly TRBD2 (6 bases). V lost 0 bases, J lost 7 bases, and 29 bases lay in between. The CDR3 is 20 residues long. Germline values: CDR1 SGDLS, CDR2 YYNGEE. The CDR3 region is CASSVGPRPGTPGTQNEQFF. The CDR3 DNA reads TGTGCCAGCAGCGTAGGCCCGCGACCAGGGACTCCCGGGACCCAAAATGAGCAGTTCTTC.

This clonotype has just a few counts. The chain recombines TRBV7-2 with TRBJ2-7; D is uncertain. Trimming stripped 1 base from V and 3 bases from J, with 13 bases between. Per the germline V gene, CDR1 is SGHTA and CDR2 is FQGNSA. The CDR3 sequence is 15 residues long. CDR3 bases: TGTGCCAGCAGCTTAGAGACCCTCCTGCTCTACGAGCAGTACTTC. Translation gives CASSLETLLLYEQYF.